Listed below are T cell receptor beta chains from one sample, sequenced in a study of identical twins. Using its own MiXCR run on the 5' RACE reads, TCRdb lists one record per CDR3 protein. The sample includes some 270,000 distinct CDR3 sequences, around 8.8% of them seen just once. The data also belong to a second study, concerning yellow fever vaccine responses in identical twins.

Sequenced material: CD8+ T cells sorted from blood. These receptors were obtained from a woman between 18 and 30 years old in good health. CDR3s leave out the opening cysteine and the closing phenylalanine or tryptophan. Fields, in order: V gene, CDR3 protein.

TRBV6-1 ASSAEGTRSSLNEQF
TRBV12-3/TRBV12-4 ASSLFSESSYNEQF
TRBV15 ATSRHHRGVALDQPQH
TRBV7-9 ASSLGPGATYNEQF
TRBV9 ASSVASGANNEQF
TRBV9 ASSVYGGLTDTQY
TRBV29-1 SAGGVRSEQY
TRBV4-2 ASSLAAYSYEQY
TRBV4-1 ASSQGVGRGETQY
TRBV7-9 ASSGRTDDTQY
TRBV29-1 SGILENQPYNEQF
TRBV14 ASSHTRNTIY
TRBV27 ASAKWGTEAF
TRBV11-2 ASSLDLAGGSYEQY
TRBV16 ASSQGFGASPGAF
TRBV25-1 ASSWTGIHNEQF
TRBV11-2 ASSPLGGVLEEQF
TRBV11-2 ASSLEASFPGAPTSSGANVLT
TRBV14 ASSQGSGLVRYEQY
TRBV29-1 SVPGTGGSGANVLT
TRBV6-1 ASSLGQGAGDTQY
TRBV29-1 SVGRSTEAF
TRBV4-1 ASSQQGGLNIQY
TRBV7-9 ASSLGKLSEQY
TRBV2 ASRRGMNTEAF
TRBV2 ASSNAETQY
TRBV30 AWSVGAGGPIEQF
TRBV28 ASRGADREYPYNEQF
TRBV10-3 AISESVVSNQPQH
TRBV6-1 ASSPWAGGQEKETQY
TRBV27 ASSYRDRGYEQY
TRBV4-2 ASSPAGLYEQY
TRBV5-6 ASSLGQRSYEQY
TRBV29-1 SVEVARQESYEQY
TRBV4-3 ASSDENASTDTQY
TRBV7-8 ASSLELADSYEQY
TRBV29-1 SVEEGRGGNTIY
TRBV19 ASSSSLYPEDTQY
TRBV20-1 SARTSVIQY
TRBV7-9 ASSSAGTKGYT
TRBV2 ATEGGGPKDEQF
TRBV7-8 ASRNDRDPSYEQY
TRBV29-1 SVISDTGELF
TRBV12-3/TRBV12-4 ASSLTSGRDTQY
TRBV6-6 ASSSSGVHEQY
TRBV7-6 ASSPSGGARNEQF
TRBV5-1 ASSQTSGQAYEQY
TRBV2 AIASGSDTQY
TRBV27 ASSLPVTSGYNEQF
TRBV14 ASSQVQGDIQY
TRBV10-1 ASSYAPRGTSGADTQY
TRBV7-6 ASSFGVYNEQF
TRBV6-1 ASSASEGKNIQY
TRBV7-2 ASSLETATNEKLF
TRBV5-1 ASSPNRPYEQY
TRBV10-1 ASSESRDNEQF
TRBV30 AWSALAGGHEQF
TRBV11-2 ASSEAGGPVNIQY
TRBV4-2 ASSQDPLAETQY
TRBV2 ASSDSGGPETQY